The 8 T cell receptor beta chains given below trace back to one sample, sequenced in a study of T-cell reconstitution after alpha-beta-depleted transplantation in children. The authors prepared the TCRbeta library with unique molecular identifiers. In TCRdb, the PCR reads were re-called with MiXCR into one record per CDR3 protein. The top ten hold roughly 5.5% of the sample, which has 440,000 or so distinct CDR3 sequences, 9.5% to 13% seen once. Material: PBMCs from the stem cell graft donor, obtained from the stem cell graft. All receptors derive from a human donor who donated a stem cell graft to a child with acute myeloid leukemia.

V and J are TRBV27 and TRBJ2-6; D gene uncertain. Germline CDR1 reads MNHEY; CDR2 reads SMNVEV (reference sequence). This CDR3 contains 12 residues. V lost 9 bases and J lost 4, with 7 bases in between. CDR3 DNA: TGTGCCAGGGTACAGGGGGCCAACGTCCTGACTTTC. This translates into CARVQGANVLTF. Combining the CDR3 with reference TRBV27 and TRBJ2-6 gives the whole variable domain EAQVTQNPRYLITVTGKKLTVTCSQNMNHEYMSWYRQDPGLGLRQIYYSMNVEVTDKGDVPEGYKVSRKEKRNFPLILESPSPNQTSLYFCARVQGANVLTFGAGSRLTVL.

The V gene is TRBV11-2, the J gene TRBJ2-6, with D maybe TRBD1 (5 bases). From germline, CDR1 is SGHAT and CDR2 FQNNGV. CDR3 size: 18 residues. Trimming removed 1 base from V and 1 base from J, with 14 bases in between. The chain's CDR3 is CASSLGAGPKSGANVLTF. CDR3 DNA sequence: TGTGCCAGCAGCTTAGGGGCAGGGCCCAAGTCTGGGGCCAACGTCCTGACTTTC.

The chain combines TRBV10-3 with TRBJ2-3; 8 positions agree with TRBD2. CDR1 and CDR2 from the germline V gene are ENHRY and SYGVKD. The CDR3 has 15 amino acids. J gave up 6 bases and V 10 bases, and 15 bases lay outside the gene matches. CDR3 sequence reads: CATAGSGEARDTQYF. In nucleotides, the CDR3 is TGTGCCACCGCAGGTAGCGGGGAGGCCAGGGATACGCAGTATTTT.

This clonotype was seen more than once but under ten times. The chain uses TRBV10-3 and TRBJ1-2, with a weak D call TRBD1 (6 bases). This CDR3 is 16 amino acids long. V lost 4 bases to trimming and J lost 7 bases, with 22 bases between them. From germline, CDR1 is ENHRY and CDR2 SYGVKD. This CDR3 reads CAISGSGVETKFGYTF. The CDR3 DNA reads as TGTGCCATCAGTGGATCAGGGGTGGAAACGAAGTTTGGCTACACCTTC.

The chain carries TRBV7-9 and TRBJ1-1; possibly TRBD1 for D (6 bases). The ends were cut back, 5 bases at V and 8 bases at J, with 12 bases in the middle. Germline V gene lookup returns CDR1 SEHNR and CDR2 FQNEAQ (reference sequence). There are 12 residues in the CDR3. The CDR3: CASSKEGGEAFF. DNA for the CDR3: TGTGCCAGCAGCAAAGAGGGGGGGGAAGCTTTCTTT.

This clonotype was observed a handful of times. The chain recombines TRBV25-1 with TRBJ2-7, with 7 positions matching TRBD1. The CDR3 spans 14 residues. With 3 bases clipped from V and 2 bases from J, the junction kept 4 bases outside the gene matches. Germline V CDR1 and CDR2: MGHDK, SYGVNS. The CDR3 coding sequence is TGTGCCAGCAGTGAGCCGGGACAGACCTACGAGCAGTACTTC. It yields the protein CASSEPGQTYEQYF.

This clonotype was counted many times. The rearrangement links TRBV3-1 to TRBJ2-3; no reliable D call. The CDR3 extends over 15 amino acids. V lost 3 bases to trimming and J lost 0 bases, with 10 bases between them. Germline lookup yields CDR1 LGHDT and CDR2 YNNKEL (reference sequence). For the CDR3, the DNA is TGTGCCAGCAGCCACAACTTACAAAGCACAGATACGCAGTATTTT. Its translation is CASSHNLQSTDTQYF.

The V and J genes are TRBV3-1 and TRBJ1-1; no clear D. The CDR3 spans 15 residues. Trimming removed 1 base from V and 0 bases from J, with 9 bases in between. The germline CDR1 and CDR2 sequences are LGHDT and YNNKEL (reference sequence). CDR3 DNA sequence: TGTGCCAGCAGCCAAGTTAGGACTTTGAACACTGAAGCTTTCTTT. It codes for CASSQVRTLNTEAFF.